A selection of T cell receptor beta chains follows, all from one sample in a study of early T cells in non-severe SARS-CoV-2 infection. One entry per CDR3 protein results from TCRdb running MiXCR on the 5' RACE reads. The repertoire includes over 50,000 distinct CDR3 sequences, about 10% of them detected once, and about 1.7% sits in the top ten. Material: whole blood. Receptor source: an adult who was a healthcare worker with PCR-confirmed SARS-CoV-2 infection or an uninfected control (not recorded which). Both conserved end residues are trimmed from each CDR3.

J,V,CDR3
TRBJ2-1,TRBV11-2,ASSLGEAGAGNEQF
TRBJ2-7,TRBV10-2,ASSERGPQGEQY
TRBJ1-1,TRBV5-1,ASSLTNRDTGPNTEAF
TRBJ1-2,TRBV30,AWSPNRYSYGYT
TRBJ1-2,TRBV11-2,ASSLFTTAYNYGYT
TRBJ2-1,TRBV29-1,SVGGTSGSWEQF
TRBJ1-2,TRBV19,ASSRDGTGGGYT
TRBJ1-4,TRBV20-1,SARSNPVTNEKLF
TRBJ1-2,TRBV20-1,SASQGSMSYGYT
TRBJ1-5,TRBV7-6,ASSIAGGEAQH
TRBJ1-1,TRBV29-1,SAMRGPEAF
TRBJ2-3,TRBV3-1,ASSQESVITTDTQY
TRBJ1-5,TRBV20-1,SARVPNSNQPQH
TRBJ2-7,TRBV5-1,ASTTGGSYEQY
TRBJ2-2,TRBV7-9,ASTTRMGPPAGELF
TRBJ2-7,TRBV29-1,SVVPPGPYEQY
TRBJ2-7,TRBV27,ASRRPGGYEQY
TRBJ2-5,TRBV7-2,ASSLRGGPETQY
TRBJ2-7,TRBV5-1,ASSLIGTSYEQY
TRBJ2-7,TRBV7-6,ASSLEPGQALEQY
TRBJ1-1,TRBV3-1,ASSLRQGTEAF
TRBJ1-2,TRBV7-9,ASSLEAGYGYT
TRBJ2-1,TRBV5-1,ASSPGRGEQF
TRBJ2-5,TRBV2,ASLRFGGQDQETQY
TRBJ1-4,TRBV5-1,ASSRDAGTGSEKLF
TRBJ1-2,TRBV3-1,ASSQGQSHNYGYT